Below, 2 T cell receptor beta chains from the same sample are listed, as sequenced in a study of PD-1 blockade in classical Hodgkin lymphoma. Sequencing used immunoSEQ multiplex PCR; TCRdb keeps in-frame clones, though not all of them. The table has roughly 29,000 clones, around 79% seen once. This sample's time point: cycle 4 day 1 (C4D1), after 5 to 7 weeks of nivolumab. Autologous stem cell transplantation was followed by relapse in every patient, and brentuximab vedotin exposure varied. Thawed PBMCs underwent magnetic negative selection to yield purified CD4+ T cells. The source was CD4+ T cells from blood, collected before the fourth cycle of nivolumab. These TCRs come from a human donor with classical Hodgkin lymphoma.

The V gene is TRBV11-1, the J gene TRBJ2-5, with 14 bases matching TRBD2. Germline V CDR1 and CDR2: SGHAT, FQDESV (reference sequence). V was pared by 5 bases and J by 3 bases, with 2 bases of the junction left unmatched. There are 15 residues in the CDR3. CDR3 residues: CASSAGLAGEETQYF. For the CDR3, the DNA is TGTGCCAGCAGCGCGGGACTAGCGGGGGAAGAGACCCAGTACTTC.

This chain's CDR3 is CASSLPLGGTEAFF. The CDR3, as DNA: TGTGCCAGCAGCCTCCCTCTAGGGGGAACTGAAGCTTTCTTT. The chain carries TRBV7-9 and TRBJ1-1, with D possibly TRBD1 on 6 matching bases. The CDR3 length is 14 residues. The ends were cut back, 5 bases at V and 5 bases at J, with 15 bases in the middle. In germline, CDR1 is SEHNR, CDR2 FQNEAQ (reference sequence).